This T cell receptor (beta chain) originates from a study of shared clonotypes between healthy human individuals. Across the whole study: Two women and a few men aged 18 to 49 served as donors.

Overall study results and limits: Non-shared clonotypes showed lower generation probabilities than clonotypes common to all four donors. Larger estimated richness was generally recorded for naive subsets relative to memory subsets.

Only in-frame clones appear in the TCRdb table, and some are missing; sequencing was by immunoSEQ multiplex PCR. The profile shows around 2.5 million clones, 93% of them singletons. V lost 3 bases to trimming and J lost 7 bases, with 22 bases between them. In germline, CDR1 is ENHRY, CDR2 SYGVKD. CDR3 length equals 17 residues. As for this clone: The antigen remains unidentified.

The chain recombines TRBV10-3 with TRBJ1-5; possibly TRBD1 for D (5 bases). Material for sequencing was naive CD4+ T cells from PBMCs. Specified subset: CD45RA+ positively selected. The receptor was isolated from a man aged 18 to 30 in good health. Some clones in this sample may be carry-over from other donors' samples. The CDR3 loop is CAISDETLDTRGQPQHF. CDR3 nucleotides: TGTGCCATCAGTGACGAAACACTGGACACCCGGGGACAGCCCCAGCATTTT.